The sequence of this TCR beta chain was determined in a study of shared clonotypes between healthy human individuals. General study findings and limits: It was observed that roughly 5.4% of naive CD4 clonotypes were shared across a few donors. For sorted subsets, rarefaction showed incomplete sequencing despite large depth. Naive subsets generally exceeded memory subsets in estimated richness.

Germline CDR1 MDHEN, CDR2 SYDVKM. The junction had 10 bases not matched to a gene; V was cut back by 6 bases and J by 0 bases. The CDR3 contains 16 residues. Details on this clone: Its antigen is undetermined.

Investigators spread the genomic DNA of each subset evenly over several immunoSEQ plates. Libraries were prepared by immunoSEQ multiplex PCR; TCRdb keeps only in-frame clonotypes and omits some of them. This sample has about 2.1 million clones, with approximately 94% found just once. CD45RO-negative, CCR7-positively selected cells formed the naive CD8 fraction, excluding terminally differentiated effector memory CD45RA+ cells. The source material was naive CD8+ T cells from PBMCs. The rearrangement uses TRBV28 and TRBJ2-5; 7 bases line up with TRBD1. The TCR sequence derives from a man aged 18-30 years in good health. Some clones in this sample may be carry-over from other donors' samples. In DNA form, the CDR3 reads TGTGCCAGCAGCTTAGACATACAGGGGTACCAAGAGACCCAGTACTTC. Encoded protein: CASSLDIQGYQETQYF.